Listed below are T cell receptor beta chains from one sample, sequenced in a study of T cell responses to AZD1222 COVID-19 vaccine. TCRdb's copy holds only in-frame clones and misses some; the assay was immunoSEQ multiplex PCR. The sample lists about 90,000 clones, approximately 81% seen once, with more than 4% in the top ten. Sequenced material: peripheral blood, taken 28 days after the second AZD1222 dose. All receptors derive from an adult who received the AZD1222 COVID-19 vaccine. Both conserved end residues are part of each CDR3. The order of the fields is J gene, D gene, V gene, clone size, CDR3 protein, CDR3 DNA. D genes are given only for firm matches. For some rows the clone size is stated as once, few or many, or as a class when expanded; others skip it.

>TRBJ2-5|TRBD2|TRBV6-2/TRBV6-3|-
CASSPTGLMKTQYF
TGTGCCAGCAGTCCCACGGGACTAATGAAGACCCAGTACTTC
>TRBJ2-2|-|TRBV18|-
CASSPNQQGTGELFF
TGTGCCAGCTCACCAAACCAGCAGGGCACCGGGGAGCTGTTTTTT
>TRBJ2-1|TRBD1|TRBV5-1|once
CASSLSGGSYNEQFF
TGCGCCAGCAGCTTGTCAGGGGGCTCCTACAATGAGCAGTTCTTC
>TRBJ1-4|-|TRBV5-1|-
CASSLTGSTPNSNEKLFF
TGCGCCAGCAGCTTAACAGGGTCCACACCCAACTCTAATGAAAAACTGTTTTTT
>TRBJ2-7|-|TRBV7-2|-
CASSYLYEQYF
TGTGCCAGCAGCTATCTCTACGAGCAGTACTTC
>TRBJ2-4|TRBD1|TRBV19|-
CASSTQGVAGPKNIQYF
TGTGCCAGTAGTACACAGGGGGTGGCGGGGCCTAAAAACATTCAGTACTTC
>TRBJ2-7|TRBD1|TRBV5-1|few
CASNRGNEQYF
TGCGCCAGTAACAGGGGCAACGAGCAGTACTTC
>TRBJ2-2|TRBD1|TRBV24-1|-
CATRKTGTGDTGELFF
TGTGCCACCAGAAAGACCGGGACAGGGGACACCGGGGAGCTGTTTTTT
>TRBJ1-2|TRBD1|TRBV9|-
CASSVAGQAPNYGYTF
TGTGCCAGCAGCGTAGCTGGACAGGCCCCTAACTATGGCTACACCTTC
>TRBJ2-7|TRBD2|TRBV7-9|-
CASSWTSGGSYEQYF
TGTGCCAGCAGCTGGACTAGCGGGGGCTCCTACGAGCAGTACTTC
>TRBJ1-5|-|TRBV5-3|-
CARSLVPQHF
TGTGCCAGAAGCTTGGTCCCTCAGCATTTT
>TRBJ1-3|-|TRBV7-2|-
CASSSSRALAGNTIYF
TGTGCCAGCAGCTCCAGCCGGGCCCTGGCGGGAAACACCATATATTTT
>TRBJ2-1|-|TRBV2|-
CASSELGGSYNEQFF
TGTGCCAGCAGTGAACTGGGGGGCTCCTACAATGAGCAGTTCTTC
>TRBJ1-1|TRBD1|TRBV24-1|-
CATSDPTGVGTEAFF
TGTGCCACCAGTGACCCGACAGGGGTGGGCACTGAAGCTTTCTTT
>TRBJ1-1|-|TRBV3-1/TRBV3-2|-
CASSLAPEGTEAFF
TGTGCCAGCAGCCTGGCCCCGGAGGGCACTGAAGCTTTCTTT
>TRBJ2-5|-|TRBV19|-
CASSMVWAGSEETQYF
TGTGCCAGTAGTATGGTTTGGGCGGGATCGGAAGAGACCCAGTACTTC
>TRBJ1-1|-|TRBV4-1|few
CASSPRTLNTEAFF
TGCGCCAGCAGCCCGAGGACACTTAACACTGAAGCTTTCTTT